The 32 T cell receptor beta chains given below trace back to one sample, sequenced in a study of cytomegalovirus exposure and HLA in healthy donors. The PCR contained 60 Vbeta and 13 Jbeta primers. Produced via immunoSEQ multiplex PCR; TCRdb's table is partial and in-frame only. The profile shows under 200,000 clones, roughly 85% of them singletons. The sample was PBMCs. Receptors were obtained from a woman aged 18-29 years in good health and CMV-seronegative.

This chain's CDR3 is CSVHRGGGYTF. DNA of the CDR3: TGCAGCGTACACAGGGGAGGAGGCTACACCTTC. The chain recombines TRBV29-1 with TRBJ1-2; TRBD1 matches at 7 bases. CDR1 and CDR2 from the germline V gene are SQVTM and ANQGSEA. Unmatched junction bases numbered 6, after V lost 6 bases and J lost 8 bases. The CDR3 has 11 residues.

The V and J genes are TRBV19 and TRBJ2-3, with 7 bases fitting TRBD1. The CDR3 consists of 14 residues. CDR1 is LNHDA, CDR2 SQIVND, per germline (reference sequence). The V segment lost 5 bases and the J segment 4 bases; nucleotides outside the gene matches: 6. The CDR3 DNA reads as TGTGCCAGTAGTTATGACAGGGTGCCAGATACGCAGTATTTT. Its translation: CASSYDRVPDTQYF.

The genes are TRBV10-2 and TRBJ2-3, with D possibly TRBD2 on 5 matching bases. Germline V gene sequence: CDR1 WSHSY, CDR2 SAAADI. The CDR3 totals 14 residues. Trimming removed 5 bases from V and 3 bases from J, with 12 bases in between. This chain's CDR3 is CASSSGLRTDTQYF. In DNA form, the CDR3 reads TGCGCCAGCAGTAGCGGTCTAAGGACAGATACGCAGTATTTT.

This clone was picked up a small number of times. This sequence joins TRBV27 and TRBJ1-1; D is unclear. The CDR3 contains 13 residues. Trimming left V 4 bases short and J 4 bases short, with 10 bases between. The germline gives CDR1 MNHEY, CDR2 SMNVEV (reference sequence). CDR3 region: CASSSFRGTEAFF. The CDR3 region has the DNA TGTGCCAGCAGTTCCTTCCGGGGCACTGAAGCTTTCTTT.

The J gene is TRBJ2-7, the V gene TRBV7-8; TRBD2 matches 12 bases. The CDR3 extends over 19 amino acids. V lost 5 bases and J lost 3; bases outside the gene matches: 17. The germline V gene has CDR1 SGHVS and CDR2 FQNEAQ. DNA of the CDR3: TGTGCCAGCAGCGGTAGCGCGACTAGCGGGAGATATGGGGTCTACGAGCAGTACGTC. It translates to CASSGSATSGRYGVYEQYV.

This rearrangement joins TRBV6-5 to TRBJ2-5; the match to TRBD1 covers 8 bases. This CDR3 is 15 amino acids long. The V gene's germline CDR1 is MNHEY and CDR2 SVGAGI. The ends lost 2 bases at V and 5 bases at J; junction bases unmatched: 7. CDR3 DNA sequence: TGTGCCAGCAGTTACGGCAGGGGGCAAAGGGAGACCCAGTACTTC. Translated, it gives CASSYGRGQRETQYF.

In its sample, this clone was seen once. This sequence joins TRBV5-1 and TRBJ1-1, with TRBD1 as a possible D gene (6 bases). Trimming cost V 0 bases and J 3 bases, with 15 bases left between them. The germline V gene has CDR1 SGHRS and CDR2 YFSETQ. The CDR3 extends over 16 amino acids. CDR3 nucleotides: TGCGCCAGCAGCTTGGACAGGGAGACGGGACACACTGAAGCTTTCTTT. Its translation: CASSLDRETGHTEAFF.

The chain uses TRBV13 and TRBJ1-1; possible D gene TRBD1, 6 bases. V lost 5 bases to trimming and J lost 4 bases, with 20 bases between them. CDR1 and CDR2 from the germline V gene are PRHDT and FYEKMQ (reference sequence). The CDR3 contains 16 residues. CDR3 sequence: CASSTNRVLDGTEAFF. The DNA for the CDR3 is TGTGCCAGCAGCACCAACAGGGTCTTAGACGGCACTGAAGCTTTCTTT.

On this clone itself: Additional DNA sequences in this sample encode the identical CDR3. The chain carries TRBV27 and TRBJ1-2; the D gene is possibly TRBD1 (6 bases). CDR3 length equals 13 residues. In germline, CDR1 is MNHEY, CDR2 SMNVEV (reference sequence). Between the trimmed V and J ends, which lost 2 bases and 2 bases, there was a span of 6 bases. The CDR3 is CASSLQGNYGYTF. The CDR3, as DNA: TGTGCCAGCAGTTTACAGGGGAACTATGGCTACACCTTC.

The rearrangement uses TRBV27 and TRBJ2-7; maybe TRBD1 (6 bases). Germline CDR1 reads MNHEY; CDR2 reads SMNVEV (reference sequence). The CDR3 consists of 14 residues. The V end was cut by 2 bases, the J end by 0 bases, with 8 bases between. The CDR3 is CASSLRQDSYEQYF. The DNA for the CDR3 is TGTGCCAGCAGTTTACGACAGGACTCCTACGAGCAGTACTTC.

The rearrangement links TRBV5-6 to TRBJ1-3, with unresolved D. In germline, CDR1 is SGHDT, CDR2 YYEEEE. CDR3 length equals 14 residues. With 4 bases removed from V and 1 base from J, the gap between germline ends came to 9 bases. The CDR3 DNA reads TGTGCCAGCAGCCGAAGGACTTCTGGAAACACCATATATTTT. Protein: CASSRRTSGNTIYF. The full variable domain, its missing parts supplied by reference TRBV5-6 and TRBJ1-3, is DAGVTQSPTHLIKTRGQQVTLRCSPKSGHDTVSWYQQALGQGPQFIFQYYEEEERQRGNFPDRFSGHQFPNYSSELNVNALLLGDSALYLCASSRRTSGNTIYFGEGSWLTVV.

The rearrangement uses TRBV7-9 and TRBJ1-6; 7 bases match TRBD1. The V gene's germline CDR1 is SEHNR and CDR2 FQNEAQ (reference sequence). After removal of 1 base from V and 16 bases from J, the junction contained 4 bases not matched to a gene. This CDR3 has 12 amino acids. In nucleotides, the CDR3 is TGTGCCAGCAGCTTAGAGGACAGGCAACTCCACTTT. Protein: CASSLEDRQLHF. Filled out from reference TRBV7-9 and TRBJ1-6, the complete variable domain reads DTGVSQNPRHKITKRGQNVTFRCDPISEHNRLYWYRQTLGQGPEFLTYFQNEAQLEKSRLLSDRFSAERPKGSFSTLEIQRTEQGDSAMYLCASSLEDRQLHFGNGTRLTVT.

This chain joins TRBV20-1 and TRBJ2-5; D perhaps matches TRBD2 (6 bases). The germline V gene has CDR1 DFQATT and CDR2 SNEGSKA (reference sequence). The CDR3 has 11 amino acids. Trimming left V 6 bases short and J 2 bases short, with 7 bases between. In DNA form, the CDR3 reads TGCAGTGCCGGGACTCAAGAGACCCAGTACTTC. Translated: CSAGTQETQYF.

The V and J genes are TRBV7-2 and TRBJ2-2; the D is unclear. From germline, CDR1 is SGHTA and CDR2 FQGNSA. V was pared by 1 base and J by 1 base, with 7 bases between. The CDR3 covers 15 residues. CDR3 DNA: TGTGCCAGCAGCTTAGTGACGGGGAACACCGGGGAGCTGTTTTTT. Encoded protein: CASSLVTGNTGELFF.

This chain links TRBV6-6 with TRBJ2-1, with 7 bases lining up with TRBD1. Germline V CDR1 and CDR2: MNHNY, SVGAGI (reference sequence). This CDR3 contains 14 residues. With 6 bases clipped from V and 1 base from J, the junction kept 3 bases outside the gene matches. CDR3 sequence: CASRIQGSYNEQFF. The CDR3, as DNA: TGTGCCAGCAGAATACAGGGGTCCTACAATGAGCAGTTCTTC.

The chain is built from TRBV28 and TRBJ1-1; TRBD1 might be the D (5 bases). Trimming left V 5 bases short and J 2 bases short, with 12 bases between. The CDR3 totals 14 residues. Germline values: CDR1 MDHEN, CDR2 SYDVKM. The chain's CDR3 is CASSLRGFNTEAFF. Written as DNA, the CDR3 is TGTGCCAGCAGTCTTAGGGGATTTAACACTGAAGCTTTCTTT.

A few counts support this clone. This sequence joins TRBV4-3 and TRBJ2-3; TRBD1 aligns across 10 bases. V lost 0 bases to trimming and J lost 6 bases; unmatched junction nucleotides: 6. The CDR3 covers 16 residues. Germline-derived CDR1 and CDR2 are LGHNA and YSLEER. The CDR3: CASSQDPGQGSDTQYF. DNA of the CDR3: TGCGCCAGCAGCCAAGATCCGGGACAGGGGTCGGATACGCAGTATTTT.

This chain uses TRBV29-1 with TRBJ1-2, with TRBD1 matching 7 bases. The germline gives CDR1 SQVTM, CDR2 ANQGSEA. The CDR3 is made up of 13 amino acids. After removal of 7 bases from V and 6 bases from J, the junction contained 11 bases not matched to a gene. The CDR3: CSGAEQGFHGYTF. The CDR3 coding sequence is TGCAGCGGCGCCGAACAGGGGTTCCATGGCTACACCTTC. The whole variable domain, filled in from reference TRBV29-1 and TRBJ1-2, reads SAVISQKPSRDICQRGTSLTIQCQVDSQVTMMFWYRQQPGQSLTLIATANQGSEATYESGFVIDKFPISRPNLTFSTLTVSNMSPEDSSIYLCSGAEQGFHGYTFGSGTRLTVV.

The chain combines TRBV18 with TRBJ2-7; 7 nucleotides match TRBD1. Germline CDR1 reads KGHSH; CDR2 reads LQKENI. The CDR3 runs to 13 residues. The V segment lost 5 bases and the J segment 0 bases; nucleotides outside the gene matches: 1. The CDR3 is CASSRDSSYEQYV. For the CDR3, the DNA is TGTGCCAGCTCAAGGGACAGCTCCTACGAGCAGTACGTC.

This rearrangement joins TRBV28 to TRBJ1-3, with D perhaps TRBD1 (5 bases). CDR1 and CDR2 (germline): MDHEN, SYDVKM. Deletions cut 1 base from V and 0 bases from J, with 13 bases between. This CDR3 is built from 17 residues. In DNA, the CDR3 is TGTGCCAGCAGTTTATCGGGCCTAGGGGACTCTGGAAACACCATATATTTT. Amino acids: CASSLSGLGDSGNTIYF.

The DNA for the CDR3 is TGTGCCAGCAGCCCCCCCGGGACTAGATCCTACTACGAGCAGTACTTC. Translation gives CASSPPGTRSYYEQYF. This chain uses TRBV5-4 with TRBJ2-7; TRBD2 agrees at 8 bases. The CDR3 is 16 residues long. V gave up 4 bases and J gave up 3 bases; unmatched junction bases: 12. Germline V lookup: CDR1 SGHNT, CDR2 YYREEE (reference sequence).

The CDR3 coding sequence is TGCGCCAGCAGCCAACTAGCGGGGGTGGATACGCAGTATTTT. It specifies CASSQLAGVDTQYF. This sequence joins TRBV4-3 and TRBJ2-3, with 10 bases aligning to TRBD2. Trimming cost V 2 bases and J 6 bases; bases outside gene matches: 2. Germline assignment: CDR1 LGHNA and CDR2 YSLEER. The CDR3 is 14 amino acids.

The rearrangement links TRBV4-1 to TRBJ1-1; a possible D gene is TRBD1 (5 bases). This CDR3 region has 19 residues. The ends were cut back, 3 bases at V and 11 bases at J, with 34 bases in the middle. Germline CDR1 is MGHRA and CDR2 is YSYEKL. The CDR3 reads CASSQGRLRNQRWWGGAFF. The CDR3 DNA follows: TGCGCCAGCAGCCAGGGGCGCCTCCGCAACCAGAGATGGTGGGGTGGGGCTTTCTTT.

This chain connects TRBV29-1 to TRBJ2-5, with 11 bases fitting TRBD2. J lost 0 bases, V lost 5 bases, and 8 bases had no gene match. The CDR3 loop spans 16 amino acids. Germline CDR1 is SQVTM and CDR2 is ANQGSEA. CDR3 in amino acids: CSVTPTSGAYQETQYF. In DNA, the CDR3 is TGCAGCGTTACCCCGACTAGCGGGGCGTACCAAGAGACCCAGTACTTC.

The chain is built from TRBV5-8 and TRBJ2-2, with TRBD1 identical over 7 bases. J gave up 4 bases and V 0 bases, and 6 bases lay outside the gene matches. CDR3 length equals 16 residues. Germline CDR1 reads SGHTS; CDR2 reads YDEGEE. The CDR3 spells CASSLVDRVATGELFF. Written as DNA, the CDR3 is TGTGCCAGCAGCTTGGTTGACAGGGTAGCCACCGGGGAGCTGTTTTTT.

The chain carries TRBV15 and TRBJ1-2, with D hard to call. Trimming took 3 bases from V and 4 from J, leaving 12 bases between them. This CDR3 is 14 amino acids long. Looked up from germline, CDR1 is LNHNV and CDR2 is YYDKDF (reference sequence). The CDR3 spells CATSRIGGSYGYTF. In DNA, the CDR3 is TGTGCCACCAGCAGGATCGGCGGATCCTATGGCTACACCTTC. Complete variable domain (other parts from reference TRBV15 and TRBJ1-2): DAMVIQNPRYQVTQFGKPVTLSCSQTLNHNVMYWYQQKSSQAPKLLFHYYDKDFNNEADTPDNFQSRRPNTSFCFLDIRSPGLGDTAMYLCATSRIGGSYGYTFGSGTRLTVV.

This chain joins TRBV7-2 and TRBJ2-7, with 11 bases aligning to TRBD2. The length of the CDR3 is 15 residues. The germline V gene encodes CDR1 SGHTA and CDR2 FQGNSA. The junction had 4 bases not matched to a gene; V was cut back by 4 bases and J by 2 bases. The CDR3 nucleotides are TGTGCCAGCAGCTCGGGACTAGCGGAGACCTACGAGCAGTACTTC. It translates to CASSSGLAETYEQYF.

The rearrangement uses TRBV30 and TRBJ1-5; 10 bases are shared with TRBD1. The CDR3 loop spans 15 amino acids. CDR1 is GTSNPN and CDR2 is SVGIG in the germline V gene (reference sequence). V lost 5 bases to trimming and J lost 5 bases; unmatched junction nucleotides: 9. CDR3 bases: TGTGCCTGGGCAACCGGGACAGGGGAATATCAGCCCCAGCATTTT. Protein: CAWATGTGEYQPQHF.

Remarks on this clone: A read error may account for a junction end that differs from germline. The chain couples TRBV10-1 to TRBJ2-5; TRBD1 aligns across 8 bases. The V gene's germline CDR1 is WNHNN and CDR2 SYGVQD (reference sequence). The CDR3 contains 13 residues. The CDR3 region is CASSRDRTENQYF. The CDR3 region has the DNA TGCGCCAGCAGTCGGGACAGGACTGAGAACCAGTACTTC.

The chain is built from TRBV19 and TRBJ2-7; possibly TRBD2 for D (6 bases). V gave up 6 bases and J gave up 2 bases, with 17 bases separating them. The length of the CDR3 is 15 residues. CDR1 and CDR2 from the germline V gene are LNHDA and SQIVND (reference sequence). CDR3 region: CASRQDGLRTYEQYF. CDR3 bases: TGTGCCAGTAGGCAGGACGGACTAAGGACCTACGAGCAGTACTTC.

The table lists this clone with a few counts. The chain is built from TRBV6-6 and TRBJ2-3; TRBD2 matches 8 bases. Germline V gene sequence: CDR1 MNHNY, CDR2 SVGAGI (reference sequence). The CDR3 totals 16 residues. With 7 bases clipped from V and 6 bases from J, the junction kept 15 bases outside the gene matches. CDR3 protein: CASTTGSAGGGDTQYF. The CDR3 coding sequence is TGTGCCAGCACCACGGGGTCGGCGGGAGGAGGCGATACGCAGTATTTT.

This clone was counted between two and nine times. The genes are TRBV7-9 and TRBJ1-1; D unresolved. CDR1 SEHNR and CDR2 FQNEAQ come from the germline V gene (reference sequence). Trimming removed 10 bases from V and 8 bases from J, with 17 bases in between. The CDR3 is made up of 12 amino acids. The DNA for the CDR3 is TGTGCCACGGGGTGGGGAGAACGGGAAGCTTTCTTT. It encodes CATGWGEREAFF.